Shown below are 23 T cell receptor beta chains from a single sample sequenced in a study of T cells in Graves' hyperthyroidism and ophthalmopathy. RNA transcripts were the template for amplifying TCR beta CDR3 regions. Using the HTBI primer set, a first-round RT-PCR was run on the TCR CDR3. TCRdb passed the multiplex PCR reads through MiXCR, listing each CDR3 protein once. The sample yields around 300,000 distinct CDR3 sequences, about 15% seen once. Sequencing was performed on blood. All receptors derive from a woman in her 30s with Graves' hyperthyroidism.

This clonotype was counted many times. The rearrangement links TRBV4-1 to TRBJ2-5; 8 bases match TRBD2. V lost 3 bases and J lost 4; bases outside the gene matches: 7. From germline, CDR1 is MGHRA and CDR2 YSYEKL. The CDR3 contains 15 residues. The CDR3 nucleotides are TGCGCCAGCAGCCAGCTGGGGCTAGCGGGAGAGACCCAGTACTTC. Translating it yields CASSQLGLAGETQYF.

This clonotype was seen repeatedly, ten times or more. The chain is built from TRBV2 and TRBJ1-5; 7 nucleotides agree with TRBD1. Germline-derived CDR1 and CDR2 are SNHLY and FYNNEI. Trimming took 11 bases from V and 5 from J; bases not matched to a gene: 9. The CDR3 consists of 13 residues. CDR3 sequence (DNA): TGTGCCTGCAACCGGGACAGAGATCAGCCCCAGCATTTT. It codes for CACNRDRDQPQHF.

This clonotype was counted between two and nine times. The V call is TRBV4-1, the J call TRBJ2-3; tentatively, D is TRBD1 or TRBD2 (5 bases each). Trimming stripped 0 bases from V and 6 bases from J, with 16 bases between. Germline CDR1 and CDR2: MGHRA and YSYEKL. The CDR3 has 16 residues. This chain's CDR3 is CASSQDLAGSTDTQYF. CDR3 coding DNA: TGCGCCAGCAGCCAAGATCTAGCAGGGAGTACCGATACGCAGTATTTT.

Ten or more counts support this clonotype. The CDR3 here is CASSRLADNEQFF. In DNA form, the CDR3 reads TGTGCCAGCAGTCGACTAGCCGACAATGAGCAGTTCTTC. The V call is TRBV28, the J call TRBJ2-1, with TRBD2 matching 7 bases. This CDR3 comprises 13 residues. V was clipped by 5 bases and J by 5 bases; unmatched bases: 3. Germline V gene sequence: CDR1 MDHEN, CDR2 SYDVKM.

At least ten counts were recorded for this clonotype. The chain joins TRBV28 to TRBJ2-3; D call uncertain. V gave up 6 bases and J gave up 6 bases, with 10 bases separating them. The CDR3 spans 12 residues. CDR1 is MDHEN and CDR2 is SYDVKM in the germline V gene. The DNA of the CDR3 is TGTGCCAGCAGCCCCCTTCCCGATACGCAGTATTTT. As protein: CASSPLPDTQYF.

This clonotype was detected ten times or more. The chain employs TRBV28 and TRBJ2-3, with D uncertain. The V gene's germline CDR1 is MDHEN and CDR2 SYDVKM. V was pared by 4 bases and J by 0 bases, with 8 bases between. The CDR3 is made up of 14 amino acids. The DNA for the CDR3 is TGTGCCAGCAGTTCCGGGCCTAGCACAGATACGCAGTATTTT. This translates into CASSSGPSTDTQYF.

About this clonotype itself: A much bigger clone sits one base away, suggesting this may be a read error. The chain combines TRBV7-8 with TRBJ2-5; no definite D call. Trimming took off 5 bases at V and 9 bases at J, with 19 bases between the two ends. Germline loops: CDR1 SGHVS, CDR2 FQNEAQ. The CDR3 is 14 amino acids. CDR3 nucleotide sequence: TGTGCCAGCAGCCGAGCCCGCATAGGAAGGGCCCAGTACTTC. Translating it yields CASSRARIGRAQYF. The full variable domain, in which reference TRBV7-8 and TRBJ2-5 provide the parts outside the CDR3, is GAGVSQSPRYKVAKRGQDVALRCDPISGHVSLFWYQQALGQGPEFLTYFQNEAQLDKSGLPSDRFFAERPEGSVSTLKIQRTQQEDSAVYLCASSRARIGRAQYFGPGTRLLVL.

This chain uses TRBV6-1 with TRBJ2-5; 11 bases are shared with TRBD2. V shed 6 bases, J shed 4 bases, and the junction held 7 bases outside the gene matches. The germline gives CDR1 MNHNS, CDR2 SASEGT. The CDR3 is made up of 15 amino acids. This chain's CDR3 is CASSDTSGRLETQYF. The CDR3 nucleotides read TGTGCCAGCAGCGACACTAGCGGGAGATTAGAGACCCAGTACTTC.

A note on this clonotype: Since no conserved phenylalanine or tryptophan closes the CDR3, a read error is the likely cause. This rearrangement joins TRBV20-1 to TRBJ1-5; perhaps TRBD1 as D (5 bases). The germline V gene has CDR1 DFQATT and CDR2 SNEGSKA (reference sequence). CDR3 length: 14 residues. V lost 2 bases and J lost 3, with 11 bases in between. CDR3 sequence (DNA): TGCAGTGCTAGACACACAGGACTCAATCAGCCCCAGCATTCT. This sequence encodes CSARHTGLNQPQHS.

This clonotype was seen ten or more times. This chain uses TRBV6-1 with TRBJ2-1; D tentatively fits TRBD1 or TRBD2 (6 bases each). The CDR3 extends over 14 amino acids. Germline V gene data show CDR1 as MNHNS and CDR2 as SASEGT. V was clipped by 7 bases and J by 5 bases, with 15 bases between them. CDR3 protein: CASKGGLANNEQFF. The CDR3 DNA is TGTGCCAGCAAGGGGGGACTGGCGAACAATGAGCAGTTCTTC.

The table lists this clonotype with a few counts. A read error may account for a junction end that differs from germline. The rearrangement joins TRBV24-1 to TRBJ2-1, with D maybe TRBD2 (5 bases). This CDR3 contains 14 residues. CDR1 and CDR2 (germline): KGHDR, SFDVKD. The CDR3 DNA sequence: TGTGCCCCCAGTGCCGACCGGGACTACAATGAGCAGTTCTTC. This encodes CAPSADRDYNEQFF.

The sample holds a few counts of this clonotype. V usage is TRBV28 and J usage is TRBJ2-1, with a weak D call TRBD2 (6 bases). CDR1 is MDHEN and CDR2 is SYDVKM in the germline V gene. This CDR3 region has 12 residues. The V gene lost 2 bases and the J gene lost 13 bases, with 12 bases spanning the gap. CDR3 sequence (DNA): TGTGCCAGCAGTTTACCCGAGGGACTCCAGTTCTTC. As protein: CASSLPEGLQFF.

This clonotype was counted many times. The chain uses TRBV6-5 and TRBJ1-1; no clear D. Between the trimmed V and J ends, which lost 0 bases and 4 bases, there was a span of 9 bases. Germline CDR1 MNHEY, CDR2 SVGAGI. The CDR3 extends over 14 amino acids. CDR3 in DNA: TGTGCCAGCAGTTACTCGGATGGGCCCACTGAAGCTTTCTTT. This codes for CASSYSDGPTEAFF.

This clonotype was detected a few times. CDR3 in DNA: TGTGCCAGCAGTTCGCGCCCAGGGGAGCTGTTTTTT. Translated: CASSSRPGELFF. The rearrangement links TRBV6-5 to TRBJ2-2; D unresolved. Per germline, CDR1 MNHEY and CDR2 SVGAGI. V was trimmed by 4 bases and J by 8 bases, leaving 8 bases between them. This CDR3 is 12 amino acids long.

The sample holds one count of this clonotype. This chain links TRBV20-1 with TRBJ2-3; TRBD2 matches at 8 bases. Germline lookup yields CDR1 DFQATT and CDR2 SNEGSKA (reference sequence). V shed 5 bases and J 1 base; nucleotides not matched to a gene: 14. The CDR3 extends over 17 amino acids. CDR3 amino acids: CSAPQREWETGTDTQYF. The CDR3 nucleotides are TGCAGTGCTCCCCAGCGGGAGTGGGAGACCGGCACAGATACGCAGTATTTT.

In its sample, this clonotype was seen a few times. The CDR3 nucleotides read TGTGCCAGCAGCCGCAAGACCGCTAGCGGGAGCTCCTACGAGCAGTACTTC. Translated: CASSRKTASGSSYEQYF. This rearrangement joins TRBV3-1 to TRBJ2-7; TRBD2 matches at 10 bases. CDR3 length: 17 residues. V dropped 4 bases and J dropped 0; count of bases not matched to a gene: 9. Germline CDR1 and CDR2: LGHDT and YNNKEL (reference sequence).

V and J are TRBV20-1 and TRBJ2-4; 11 positions match TRBD2. V shed 4 bases, J shed 9 bases, and the junction held 5 bases outside the gene matches. The germline gives CDR1 DFQATT, CDR2 SNEGSKA (reference sequence). This CDR3 contains 13 residues. The CDR3 nucleotides are TGCAGTGCTACCGAGACTAGCGGGATCATTCAGTACTTC. Translation gives CSATETSGIIQYF.

This rearrangement joins TRBV7-9 to TRBJ2-5; 7 bases align to TRBD1. J lost 0 bases, V lost 6 bases, and 1 base had no gene match. Germline-derived CDR1 and CDR2 are SEHNR and FQNEAQ (reference sequence). The CDR3 sequence is 13 residues long. The CDR3: CASSDRDQETQYF. The CDR3 DNA sequence: TGTGCCAGCAGTGACAGGGACCAAGAGACCCAGTACTTC.

The sample holds one count of this clonotype. The junction departs from germline at one end; a sequencing error may be responsible. The V gene is TRBV11-2, the J gene TRBJ2-3; a possible D gene is TRBD1 (6 bases). The CDR3 covers 13 residues. From germline, CDR1 is SGHAT and CDR2 FQNNGV. The CDR3 bases are TGTGCCAGCAGCCAGGACAGAACAGATACGCAGGGTTTT. It codes for CASSQDRTDTQGF.

This clonotype was counted many times. This sequence joins TRBV28 and TRBJ1-3; weak D call: TRBD1 (5 bases). Germline CDR1 reads MDHEN; CDR2 reads SYDVKM. This CDR3 contains 13 residues. The V gene lost 8 bases and the J gene lost 0 bases, with 8 bases spanning the gap. The DNA of the CDR3 is TGTGCCAGCGATGACAGCTCTGGAAACACCATATATTTT. Translation gives CASDDSSGNTIYF.

This clonotype has ten or more counts. The chain employs TRBV11-2 and TRBJ2-7; 7 bases are shared with TRBD2. J lost 6 bases, V lost 5 bases, and 10 bases had no gene match. This CDR3 spans 14 amino acids. The germline gives CDR1 SGHAT, CDR2 FQNNGV. CDR3 DNA sequence: TGTGCCAGCAGCGTGGGCGGGAGCCCTTCCGAGCAGTACTTC. Translated: CASSVGGSPSEQYF. Variable domain in full (rest from reference TRBV11-2 and TRBJ2-7): EAGVAQSPRYKIIEKRQSVAFWCNPISGHATLYWYQQILGQGPKLLIQFQNNGVVDDSQLPKDRFSAERLKGVDSTLKIQPAKLEDSAVYLCASSVGGSPSEQYFGPGTRLTVT.

Notes on this clonotype: This may stem from a read error, because a much larger clone lies one nucleotide away. The CDR3 does not close with the conserved phenylalanine or tryptophan, likely indicating a read error. The rearrangement uses TRBV20-1 and TRBJ2-1; D is possibly TRBD2 (5 bases). Germline V gives CDR1 DFQATT, CDR2 SNEGSKA (reference sequence). The CDR3 consists of 12 residues. V was clipped by 3 bases and J by 5 bases, with 8 bases between them. The CDR3 DNA reads as TGCAGTGCTAGGATCGGGGACAATGAGCAGTTCTCC. This gives the protein CSARIGDNEQFS.

As concerns this clonotype: This clone may be a read error of a much larger clone one base away. The chain recombines TRBV5-1 with TRBJ2-7; 7 positions agree with TRBD1. The V gene's germline CDR1 is SGHRS and CDR2 YFSETQ. J was trimmed by 2 bases and V by 3 bases; bases with no gene match: 5. The CDR3 sequence is 14 residues long. The CDR3 sequence: CASSSTGNPYEQYF. The CDR3, as DNA: TGCGCCAGCAGCTCGACAGGGAACCCCTACGAGCAGTACTTC.